This TCR beta chain was found in a study of cytomegalovirus exposure and HLA in healthy donors. General study findings and limits: Later analysis revealed greater clonal expansion in HLA-associated TCR beta chains than in equally common others.

Primers for the PCR totalled 60 Vbeta and 13 Jbeta. Profiled with immunoSEQ multiplex PCR; TCRdb holds only in-frame clones, not every one. The profile shows about 190,000 clones, 65% to 75% of them singletons. V gave up 0 bases and J gave up 7 bases; unmatched junction bases: 6. Germline CDR1 and CDR2: LGHNA and YSLEER. The CDR3 is 16 residues long. Worth noting for this clone: What it binds is unknown.

This clonotype was obtained from a man aged 25 to 40 in good health and CMV-seropositive. V usage is TRBV4-3 and J usage is TRBJ2-2; TRBD1 agrees at 9 bases. The sample comprised PBMCs. The CDR3 region has the DNA TGCGCCAGCAGCCAAGATGGGGGACAGGGAGACGGGGAGCTGTTTTTT. Encoded protein: CASSQDGGQGDGELFF.